These T cell receptor beta chains were read from a single sample in a study of beta chain features in type 1 diabetes. Data came from immunoSEQ multiplex PCR; TCRdb stores just in-frame clones and leaves some out. This repertoire shows 160,000 or so clones, approximately 10% found once; its top ten account for roughly 1.9%. Sequenced input: central memory CD4+ T cells from blood. The receptors come from a man aged 18 to 30 in good health. The CDR3 runs from the conserved cysteine through the conserved F or W. D genes are given only for firm matches. Clone size is shown for a subset of rows, as once, few, many or a class of expanded clone.

j_gene,d_gene,v_gene,abundance,CDR3nt,CDR3aa
TRBJ1-2,.,TRBV7-9,.,TGTGCCAGCAGCTTAGGCGGAGCTACTAACTATGGCTACACCTTC,CASSLGGATNYGYTF
TRBJ2-1,.,TRBV9,few,TGTGCCAGCAGCCCCCGGCTAGCGTCTTACAATGAGCAGTTCTTC,CASSPRLASYNEQFF
TRBJ1-1,.,TRBV4-2,.,TGTGCCAGCAGCCTAAAGGCGGGACGGGAAAACACTGAAGCTTTCTTT,CASSLKAGRENTEAFF
TRBJ2-1,.,TRBV6-5,.,TGTGCCAGCAGCTTTACAGGGAGCGAGCAGTTCTTC,CASSFTGSEQFF
TRBJ2-1,TRBD1,TRBV10-3,.,TGTGCCATCAGATCCGGGACAGGGGCCTACAATGAGCAGTTCTTC,CAIRSGTGAYNEQFF
TRBJ2-7,.,TRBV7-9,.,TGTGCCAGCAGCTTCTCGGACATGAGCTCCTACGAGCAGTACTTC,CASSFSDMSSYEQYF
TRBJ2-3,.,TRBV6-5,.,TGTGCCAGCAGTTACGGGGATCACACAGATACGCAGTATTTT,CASSYGDHTDTQYF
TRBJ2-2,.,TRBV7-3,many,TGTGCCAGCAGCTTAATAGCGACAGGGAACACCGGGGAGCTGTTTTTT,CASSLIATGNTGELFF
TRBJ2-5,TRBD1,TRBV30,.,TGTGCCTGGAGCCGGACAGGGGGAGAGACCCAGTACTTC,CAWSRTGGETQYF
TRBJ2-1,.,TRBV9,few,TGTGCCAGCAGCGTAGGTGTTAACGAGCAGTTCTTC,CASSVGVNEQFF
TRBJ2-1,.,TRBV9,.,TGTGCCAGCAGCGTAGGAGGGGGAAACTACAATGAGCAGTTCTTC,CASSVGGGNYNEQFF
TRBJ2-5,.,TRBV28,few,TGTGCCAGCAGTCCCCTGGCCGTGCAAGAGACCCAGTACTTC,CASSPLAVQETQYF
TRBJ2-2,.,TRBV7-9,few,TGTGCCAGCAGCTTTGCCGTCGGGGTCACCGGGGAGCTGTTTTTT,CASSFAVGVTGELFF
TRBJ2-1,.,TRBV7-2,few,TGTGCCAGCAGCTTAGGTCCGGGGGGCCTCAATGAGCAGTTCTTC,CASSLGPGGLNEQFF
TRBJ2-7,.,TRBV6-4,few,TGTGCCAGCAGTTCCTACCCGACAGGAGAACTTACCTACGAGCAGTACTTC,CASSSYPTGELTYEQYF
TRBJ1-5,.,TRBV2,.,TGTGCCAGCAGTGGTATAGGTCGTCATCAGCCCCAGCATTTT,CASSGIGRHQPQHF
TRBJ2-5,.,TRBV20-1,few,TGCAGTGCTAGAGTACAAGAGACCCAGTACTTC,CSARVQETQYF
TRBJ2-7,TRBD1,TRBV5-1,few,TGCGCCAGCGCAGGGGGTACCTACGAGCAGTACTTC,CASAGGTYEQYF
TRBJ2-1,.,TRBV7-2,.,TGTGCCAGCACCAAACTCGGGCTAGCAGGCTCCTACAATGAGCAGTTCTTC,CASTKLGLAGSYNEQFF